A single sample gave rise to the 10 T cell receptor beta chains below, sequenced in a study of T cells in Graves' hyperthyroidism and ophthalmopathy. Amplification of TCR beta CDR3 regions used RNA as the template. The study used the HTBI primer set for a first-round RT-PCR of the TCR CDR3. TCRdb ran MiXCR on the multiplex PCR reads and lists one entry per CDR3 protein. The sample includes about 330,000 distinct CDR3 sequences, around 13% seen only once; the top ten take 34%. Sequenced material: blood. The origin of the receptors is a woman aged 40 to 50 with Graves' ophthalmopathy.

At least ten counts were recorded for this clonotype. In DNA, the CDR3 is TGTGCCAGTAGTCACCGGTGGGACAGGGATCAGCCCCAGCATTTT. Translated, it gives CASSHRWDRDQPQHF. This sequence joins TRBV19 and TRBJ1-5, with TRBD1 matching 9 bases. The trim removed 5 bases at V and 5 bases at J, leaving 7 bases unmatched. CDR3 length equals 15 residues. CDR1 LNHDA and CDR2 SQIVND come from the germline V gene (reference sequence).

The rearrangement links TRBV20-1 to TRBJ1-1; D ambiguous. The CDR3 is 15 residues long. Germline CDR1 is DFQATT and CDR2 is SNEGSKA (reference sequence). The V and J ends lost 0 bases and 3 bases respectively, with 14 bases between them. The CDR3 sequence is CSARDVRRYDTEAFF. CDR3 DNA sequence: TGCAGTGCTAGAGATGTACGGCGGTATGACACTGAAGCTTTCTTT.

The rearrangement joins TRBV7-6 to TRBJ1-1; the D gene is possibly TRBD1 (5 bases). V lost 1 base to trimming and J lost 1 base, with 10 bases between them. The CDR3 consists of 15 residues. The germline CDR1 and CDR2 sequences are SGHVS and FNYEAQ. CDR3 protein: CASSLDWGPNTEAFF. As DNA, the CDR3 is TGTGCCAGCAGCTTAGACTGGGGCCCGAACACTGAAGCTTTCTTT.

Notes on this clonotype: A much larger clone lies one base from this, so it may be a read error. CDR3 region: CASPPGLGETQYF. CDR3 coding DNA: TGTGCCAGCCCACCGGGGTTGGGAGAGACCCAGTACTTC. The genes are TRBV18 and TRBJ2-5, with D possibly matching TRBD2 (5 bases). CDR1 is KGHSH and CDR2 is LQKENI in the germline V gene. This CDR3 is built from 13 residues.

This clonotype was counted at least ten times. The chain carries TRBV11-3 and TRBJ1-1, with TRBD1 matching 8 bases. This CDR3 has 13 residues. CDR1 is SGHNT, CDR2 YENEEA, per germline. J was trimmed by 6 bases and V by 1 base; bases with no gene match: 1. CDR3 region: CASSLGRGPEAFF. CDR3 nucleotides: TGTGCCAGCAGCTTAGGCAGGGGGCCTGAAGCTTTCTTT.

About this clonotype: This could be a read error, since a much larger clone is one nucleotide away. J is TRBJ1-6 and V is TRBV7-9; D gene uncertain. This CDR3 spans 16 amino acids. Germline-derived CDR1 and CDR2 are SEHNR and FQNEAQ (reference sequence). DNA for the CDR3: TGTACCAGCAGCTTAGCTTTAAGTCGGAATAATTCACCCCTCCACTTT. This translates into CTSSLALSRNNSPLHF.

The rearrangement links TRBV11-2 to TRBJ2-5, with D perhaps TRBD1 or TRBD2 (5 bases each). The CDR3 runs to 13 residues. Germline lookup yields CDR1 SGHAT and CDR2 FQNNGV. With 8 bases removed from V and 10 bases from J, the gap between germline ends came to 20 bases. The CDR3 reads CASAPGRQNFQYF. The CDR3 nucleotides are TGTGCCAGCGCACCGGGGCGCCAAAACTTCCAGTACTTC. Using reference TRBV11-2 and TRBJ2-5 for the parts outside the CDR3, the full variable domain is EAGVAQSPRYKIIEKRQSVAFWCNPISGHATLYWYQQILGQGPKLLIQFQNNGVVDDSQLPKDRFSAERLKGVDSTLKIQPAKLEDSAVYLCASAPGRQNFQYFGPGTRLLVL.

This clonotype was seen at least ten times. This CDR3 reads CSALTGLTNEKLFF. The CDR3 DNA is TGCAGCGCCTTAACAGGGTTAACTAATGAAAAACTGTTTTTT. The gene calls are TRBV29-1 and TRBJ1-4, with a possible D match to TRBD1 (6 bases). Germline loops: CDR1 SQVTM, CDR2 ANQGSEA. Trimming stripped 7 bases from V and 1 base from J, with 13 bases between. There are 14 residues in the CDR3.

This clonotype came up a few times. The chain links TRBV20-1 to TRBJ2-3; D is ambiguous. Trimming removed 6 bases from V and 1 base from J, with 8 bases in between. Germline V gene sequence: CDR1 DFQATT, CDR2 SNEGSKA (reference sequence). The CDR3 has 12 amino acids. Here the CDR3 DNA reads TGCAGTGCCCTCAGCCGCACAGATACGCAGTATTTT. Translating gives CSALSRTDTQYF.

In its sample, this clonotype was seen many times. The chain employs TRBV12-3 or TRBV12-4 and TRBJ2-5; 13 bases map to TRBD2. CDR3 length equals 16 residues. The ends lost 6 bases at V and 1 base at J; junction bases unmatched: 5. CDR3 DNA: TGTGCCAGCAGCCGAGGACTAGCGGGGGTCCAAGAGACCCAGTACTTC. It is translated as CASSRGLAGVQETQYF.